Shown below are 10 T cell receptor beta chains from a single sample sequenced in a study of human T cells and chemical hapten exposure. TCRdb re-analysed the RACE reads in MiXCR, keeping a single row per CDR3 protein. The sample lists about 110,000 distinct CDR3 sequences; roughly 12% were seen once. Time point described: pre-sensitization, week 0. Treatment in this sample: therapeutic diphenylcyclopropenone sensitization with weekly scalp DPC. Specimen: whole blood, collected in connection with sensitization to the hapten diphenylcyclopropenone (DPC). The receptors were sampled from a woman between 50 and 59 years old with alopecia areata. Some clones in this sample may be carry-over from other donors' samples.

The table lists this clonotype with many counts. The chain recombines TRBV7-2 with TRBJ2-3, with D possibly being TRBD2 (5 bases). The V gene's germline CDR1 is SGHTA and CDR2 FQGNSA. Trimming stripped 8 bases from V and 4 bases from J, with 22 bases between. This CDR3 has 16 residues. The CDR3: CASGPAGLKRADTQYF. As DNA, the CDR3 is TGTGCCAGCGGCCCCGCGGGCTTAAAAAGAGCAGATACGCAGTATTTT.

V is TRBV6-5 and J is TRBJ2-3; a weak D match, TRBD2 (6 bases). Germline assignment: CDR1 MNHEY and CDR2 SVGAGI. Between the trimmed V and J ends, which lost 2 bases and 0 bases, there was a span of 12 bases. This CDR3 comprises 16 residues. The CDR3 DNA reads TGTGCCAGCAGTTACGGACGGAGGGAGAGCACAGATACGCAGTATTTT. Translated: CASSYGRRESTDTQYF.

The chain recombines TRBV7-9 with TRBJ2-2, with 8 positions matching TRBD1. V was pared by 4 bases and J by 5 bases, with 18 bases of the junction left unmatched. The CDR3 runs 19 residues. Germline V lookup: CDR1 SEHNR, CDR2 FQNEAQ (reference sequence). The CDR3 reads CASSSRDRRPIQTTGELFF. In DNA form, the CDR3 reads TGTGCCAGCAGCTCCCGGGACAGGAGACCTATACAGACAACCGGGGAGCTGTTTTTT.

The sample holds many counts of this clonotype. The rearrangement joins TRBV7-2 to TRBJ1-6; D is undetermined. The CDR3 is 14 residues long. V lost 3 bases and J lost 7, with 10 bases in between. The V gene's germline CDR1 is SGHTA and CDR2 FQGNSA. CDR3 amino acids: CASSFTVGNSPLHF. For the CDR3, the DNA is TGTGCCAGCAGCTTTACGGTCGGGAATTCACCCCTCCACTTT.

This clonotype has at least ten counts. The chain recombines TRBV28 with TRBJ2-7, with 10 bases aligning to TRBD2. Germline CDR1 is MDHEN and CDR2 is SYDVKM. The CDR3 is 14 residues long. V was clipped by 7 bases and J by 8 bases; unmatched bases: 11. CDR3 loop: CASTPRTSGIKQYF. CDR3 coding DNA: TGTGCCAGCACCCCCCGGACTAGCGGTATTAAGCAGTACTTC.

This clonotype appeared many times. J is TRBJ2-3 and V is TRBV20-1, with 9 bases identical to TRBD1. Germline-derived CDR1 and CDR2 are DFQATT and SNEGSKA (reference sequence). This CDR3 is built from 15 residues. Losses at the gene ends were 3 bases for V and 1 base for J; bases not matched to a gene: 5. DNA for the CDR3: TGCAGTGCTAGTCGGGACAGGGAGGGCACAGATACGCAGTATTTT. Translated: CSASRDREGTDTQYF.

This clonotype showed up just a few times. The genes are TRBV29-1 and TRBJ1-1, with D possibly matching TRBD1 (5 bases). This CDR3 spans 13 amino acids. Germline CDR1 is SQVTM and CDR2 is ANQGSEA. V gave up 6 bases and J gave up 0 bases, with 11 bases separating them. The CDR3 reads CSVAGLMNTEAFF. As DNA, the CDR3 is TGCAGCGTCGCGGGACTCATGAACACTGAAGCTTTCTTT.

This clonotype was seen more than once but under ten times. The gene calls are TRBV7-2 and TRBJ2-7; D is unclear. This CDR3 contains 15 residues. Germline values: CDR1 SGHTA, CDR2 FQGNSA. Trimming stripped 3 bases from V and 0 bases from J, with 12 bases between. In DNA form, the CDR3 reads TGTGCCAGCAGCTTTGACCCGGGTAGCTCCTACGAGCAGTACTTC. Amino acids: CASSFDPGSSYEQYF.

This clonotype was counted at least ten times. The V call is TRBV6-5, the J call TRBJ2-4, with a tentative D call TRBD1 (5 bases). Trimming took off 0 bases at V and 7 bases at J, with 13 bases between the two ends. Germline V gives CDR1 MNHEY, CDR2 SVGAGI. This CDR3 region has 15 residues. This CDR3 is CASSYSGKKGNIQYF. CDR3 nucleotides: TGTGCCAGCAGTTACTCAGGCAAAAAGGGGAACATTCAGTACTTC.

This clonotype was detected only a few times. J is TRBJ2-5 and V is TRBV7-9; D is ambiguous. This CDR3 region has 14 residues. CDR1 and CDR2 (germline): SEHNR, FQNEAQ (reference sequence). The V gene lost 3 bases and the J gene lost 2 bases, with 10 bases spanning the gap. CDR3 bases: TGTGCCAGCAGCTTTTTCAGCAGTCAAGAGACCCAGTACTTC. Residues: CASSFFSSQETQYF.